Shown below are 27 T cell receptor beta chains from a single sample sequenced in a study of Siglec-9 on CD8 T cells in melanoma. Some clones are missing from TCRdb's copy, which holds only in-frame ones; the method was immunoSEQ multiplex PCR. Here the sample spans 36,000 or so clones, roughly 84% being singletons. The sequenced material came from Siglec-9- CD8+ T cells sorted from blood. These receptors came from a human donor in good health.

The V gene is TRBV27, the J gene TRBJ1-5, with D possibly TRBD1 on 6 matching bases. CDR3 length equals 16 residues. In germline, CDR1 is MNHEY, CDR2 SMNVEV (reference sequence). The V gene lost 0 bases and the J gene lost 1 base, with 10 bases spanning the gap. DNA for the CDR3: TGTGCCAGCAGTTTATCGGCAGGGGAGAGCAATCAGCCCCAGCATTTT. This sequence encodes CASSLSAGESNQPQHF.

The chain combines TRBV5-6 with TRBJ1-4; 9 nucleotides agree with TRBD1. CDR1 and CDR2 (germline): SGHDT, YYEEEE. This CDR3 contains 15 residues. With V trimmed by 4 bases and J by 8 bases, 9 bases remained unmatched. Here the CDR3 DNA reads TGTGCCAGCAGCATACGCGGGACAGGGTGGGAAAAACTGTTTTTT. It is translated as CASSIRGTGWEKLFF. The full variable domain, rest sourced from reference TRBV5-6 and TRBJ1-4, is DAGVTQSPTHLIKTRGQQVTLRCSPKSGHDTVSWYQQALGQGPQFIFQYYEEEERQRGNFPDRFSGHQFPNYSSELNVNALLLGDSALYLCASSIRGTGWEKLFFGSGTQLSVL.

The chain has TRBV4-1 and TRBJ2-1; 9 bases align to TRBD2. The CDR3 loop spans 15 amino acids. The junction had 7 bases not matched to a gene; V was cut back by 9 bases and J by 1 base. CDR1 and CDR2 (germline): MGHRA, YSYEKL. The CDR3: CASASSGTSYNEQFF. The CDR3 bases are TGCGCCAGTGCCTCTAGCGGGACATCCTACAATGAGCAGTTCTTC.

V gene TRBV15 combines with J gene TRBJ2-7; TRBD1 might be the D (6 bases). The V gene lost 1 base and the J gene lost 6 bases, with 19 bases spanning the gap. CDR3 length equals 16 residues. Looked up from germline, CDR1 is LNHNV and CDR2 is YYDKDF (reference sequence). CDR3 nucleotide sequence: TGTGCCACCAGCAGAGGCATACAGGGTAAACAGGGCGAGCAGTACTTC. This translates into CATSRGIQGKQGEQYF.

This rearrangement joins TRBV29-1 to TRBJ2-7; 9 bases line up with TRBD2. The V and J ends lost 4 bases and 0 bases, in that order; junction bases with no gene match: 1. This CDR3 has 13 amino acids. From germline, CDR1 is SQVTM and CDR2 ANQGSEA. CDR3 amino acids: CSVGTSASYEQYF. CDR3 coding DNA: TGCAGCGTTGGGACTAGCGCCTCCTACGAGCAGTACTTC.

The V gene is TRBV18, the J gene TRBJ2-2; possibly TRBD1 for D (6 bases). The CDR3 is 16 amino acids. Between the trimmed V and J ends, which lost 3 bases and 4 bases, there was a span of 15 bases. From germline, CDR1 is KGHSH and CDR2 LQKENI. CDR3: CASSPGQGSLTGELFF. DNA for the CDR3: TGTGCCAGCTCACCGGGCCAGGGGTCCCTCACCGGGGAGCTGTTTTTT.

This sequence joins TRBV6-6 and TRBJ2-1; 8 bases are a match to TRBD1. In germline, CDR1 is MNHNY, CDR2 SVGAGI (reference sequence). The length of the CDR3 is 14 residues. The V gene end was trimmed by 4 bases and the J gene end by 8 bases; junction bases not matched to a gene: 7. DNA for the CDR3: TGTGCCAGCAGTTCCGGGACAGGTCGGGATGAGCAGTTCTTC. Protein: CASSSGTGRDEQFF.

The V call is TRBV7-9, the J call TRBJ2-7; D might be TRBD1 or TRBD2, each matching 6 bases. The CDR3 runs to 13 residues. Germline CDR1 reads SEHNR; CDR2 reads FQNEAQ (reference sequence). V was cut by 8 bases and J by 6 bases, with 17 bases left in between. CDR3 protein: CASRGGTQVEQYF. CDR3 DNA sequence: TGTGCCAGCCGGGGCGGGACACAAGTCGAGCAGTACTTC.

The rearrangement links TRBV5-1 to TRBJ1-1; 8 nucleotides match TRBD1. CDR3 size: 14 residues. Germline V gene lookup returns CDR1 SGHRS and CDR2 YFSETQ. V gave up 4 bases and J gave up 5 bases; unmatched junction bases: 7. CDR3 in DNA: TGCGCCAGCAGCGCGGACAGGGTGGGTACTGAAGCTTTCTTT. Amino acids: CASSADRVGTEAFF.

This rearrangement joins TRBV6-6 to TRBJ1-3; TRBD1 is a possible D gene (5 bases). Germline assignment: CDR1 MNHNY and CDR2 SVGAGI (reference sequence). The CDR3 consists of 15 residues. The germline V and J ends were trimmed by 6 bases and 2 bases, with 14 bases remaining between them. The CDR3: CASSRSDRPGNTIYF. As DNA, the CDR3 is TGTGCCAGCAGCCGATCAGACAGACCTGGAAACACCATATATTTT.

The chain links TRBV13 to TRBJ2-5; the D gene is possibly TRBD2 (6 bases). This CDR3 comprises 18 residues. Germline V gene data show CDR1 as PRHDT and CDR2 as FYEKMQ (reference sequence). V was trimmed by 0 bases and J by 2 bases, leaving 19 bases between them. The CDR3: CASSLGTVGTLDQETQYF. In DNA form, the CDR3 reads TGTGCCAGCAGCTTAGGAACCGTAGGGACTTTAGATCAAGAGACCCAGTACTTC.

The J gene is TRBJ2-2, the V gene TRBV4-1, with D perhaps being TRBD1 or TRBD2 (5 bases each). The germline V gene encodes CDR1 MGHRA and CDR2 YSYEKL. This CDR3 has 15 amino acids. Between the trimmed V and J ends, which lost 4 bases and 6 bases, there was a span of 15 bases. The CDR3 DNA follows: TGCGCCAGCAGCCCCAAGAGAGGGGTCCCCGGGGAGCTGTTTTTT. Encoded protein: CASSPKRGVPGELFF.

V is TRBV7-8 and J is TRBJ1-2, with a weak D call TRBD1 (6 bases). Looked up from germline, CDR1 is SGHVS and CDR2 is FQNEAQ. The CDR3 contains 15 residues. V shed 5 bases and J shed 4 bases, with 17 bases lying between them. The CDR3 spells CASSPAGEGPYGYTF. CDR3 nucleotides: TGTGCCAGCAGCCCAGCAGGGGAGGGCCCCTATGGCTACACCTTC. Using reference TRBV7-8 and TRBJ1-2 for the parts outside the CDR3, the full variable domain is GAGVSQSPRYKVAKRGQDVALRCDPISGHVSLFWYQQALGQGPEFLTYFQNEAQLDKSGLPSDRFFAERPEGSVSTLKIQRTQQEDSAVYLCASSPAGEGPYGYTFGSGTRLTVV.

This chain connects TRBV4-2 to TRBJ1-1; D call uncertain. Germline assignment: CDR1 LGHNA and CDR2 YNFKEQ. V lost 0 bases, J lost 2 bases, and 13 bases lay in between. The CDR3 runs to 16 residues. CDR3 sequence: CASSQESRPTNTEAFF. The CDR3, as DNA: TGTGCCAGCAGCCAAGAGAGTCGGCCGACCAACACTGAAGCTTTCTTT.

J is TRBJ2-7 and V is TRBV13, with D maybe TRBD2 (7 bases). Germline V gene lookup returns CDR1 PRHDT and CDR2 FYEKMQ (reference sequence). V gave up 0 bases and J gave up 6 bases, with 12 bases separating them. This CDR3 has 14 residues. CDR3 nucleotide sequence: TGTGCCAGCAGCTTAGGGGCCGGGGGGCCCGAGCAGTACTTC. Encoded protein: CASSLGAGGPEQYF.

The chain has TRBV11-3 and TRBJ2-3; perhaps TRBD1 as D (6 bases). V was cut by 4 bases and J by 0 bases, with 14 bases left in between. This CDR3 is 16 amino acids long. Germline V gene sequence: CDR1 SGHNT, CDR2 YENEEA. The CDR3, as DNA: TGTGCCAGCAGCTCGCGACAGGCTGATAGCACAGATACGCAGTATTTT. Amino acids: CASSSRQADSTDTQYF.

The gene calls are TRBV7-9 and TRBJ1-4, with 7 nucleotides matching TRBD1. Germline loops: CDR1 SEHNR, CDR2 FQNEAQ (reference sequence). With 5 bases clipped from V and 6 bases from J, the junction kept 12 bases outside the gene matches. The CDR3 has 16 amino acids. The chain's CDR3 is CASSLGPQGVDEKLFF. The CDR3 region has the DNA TGTGCCAGCAGCCTTGGGCCCCAGGGGGTGGATGAAAAACTGTTTTTT.

The V call is TRBV7-3, the J call TRBJ1-1; D remains unclear. Looked up from germline, CDR1 is SGHTA and CDR2 is FQGTGA. The CDR3 loop spans 13 amino acids. V lost 3 bases to trimming and J lost 4 bases, with 9 bases between them. DNA for the CDR3: TGTGCCAGCAGCTTGGAAGGTGGCACTGAAGCTTTCTTT. This encodes CASSLEGGTEAFF.

On this clone: The junction departs from the called germline gene at one end, perhaps through a read error. The chain has TRBV7-7 and TRBJ2-3; D is perhaps TRBD1 or TRBD2 (5 bases each). This CDR3 is 15 amino acids long. CDR1 and CDR2 (germline): SSHAT, FNYEAQ (reference sequence). The CDR3 coding sequence is TGTGCTAGCAGCTTAGGGGCGGGTTACACAGATACGCAGTATTTT. Encoded protein: CASSLGAGYTDTQYF.

The J gene is TRBJ2-3, the V gene TRBV7-8; 7 positions agree with TRBD2. CDR1 and CDR2 (germline): SGHVS, FQNEAQ. CDR3 size: 15 residues. Trimming cost V 4 bases and J 3 bases; bases outside gene matches: 7. Here the CDR3 DNA reads TGTGCCAGCAGCTCAGAACACGGGGGGACAGATACGCAGTATTTT. Its translation is CASSSEHGGTDTQYF.

This clone was picked up one time. V is TRBV11-2 and J is TRBJ1-1; D perhaps matches TRBD1 (5 bases). This CDR3 has 15 residues. V lost 5 bases and J lost 2, with 15 bases in between. CDR1 and CDR2 from the germline V gene are SGHAT and FQNNGV. CDR3 in DNA: TGTGCCAGCAGCAGAGAGGGGTTCGGTAACACTGAAGCTTTCTTT. Its protein is CASSREGFGNTEAFF.

This clone appeared a few times. This chain joins TRBV6-5 and TRBJ1-1, with D unclear. Germline CDR1 and CDR2: MNHEY and SVGAGI. V dropped 6 bases and J dropped 8 bases, with 10 bases sitting between them. This CDR3 has 11 amino acids. DNA of the CDR3: TGTGCCAGCAGCCCTGGGAGGGAAGCTTTCTTT. Amino acid sequence: CASSPGREAFF.

The rearrangement joins TRBV6-6 to TRBJ2-7; D is perhaps TRBD2 (5 bases). Germline CDR1 MNHNY, CDR2 SVGAGI (reference sequence). This CDR3 is built from 14 residues. V lost 2 bases, J lost 2 bases, and 10 bases lay in between. The CDR3 region has the DNA TGTGCCAGCAGTTACCGGGGAGAAACCTACGAGCAGTACTTC. It is translated as CASSYRGETYEQYF.

The chain is built from TRBV19 and TRBJ2-7; 7 bases are a match to TRBD2. J gave up 2 bases and V 10 bases, and 17 bases lay outside the gene matches. Germline CDR1 reads LNHDA; CDR2 reads SQIVND (reference sequence). The CDR3 spans 16 residues. CDR3 loop: CATSMGGNRFTYEQYF. CDR3 coding DNA: TGTGCCACCTCAATGGGAGGGAACAGATTCACCTACGAGCAGTACTTC.

V and J are TRBV7-9 and TRBJ2-7, with D perhaps matching TRBD1 (6 bases). V shed 4 bases and J shed 3 bases, with 7 bases lying between them. This CDR3 has 12 residues. Germline-derived CDR1 and CDR2 are SEHNR and FQNEAQ (reference sequence). In DNA, the CDR3 is TGTGCCAGCAGCTCGACAGGCTACGAGCAGTACTTC. Its protein is CASSSTGYEQYF. The full variable domain, rest sourced from reference TRBV7-9 and TRBJ2-7, is DTGVSQNPRHKITKRGQNVTFRCDPISEHNRLYWYRQTLGQGPEFLTYFQNEAQLEKSRLLSDRFSAERPKGSFSTLEIQRTEQGDSAMYLCASSSTGYEQYFGPGTRLTVT.

The chain combines TRBV7-9 with TRBJ2-5; 8 positions agree with TRBD1. The assigned J gene may be wrong: the sequence end matches TRBJ2-7 better. This CDR3 has 15 amino acids. Germline V gene lookup returns CDR1 SEHNR and CDR2 FQNEAQ (reference sequence). CDR3 amino acids: CASSLWTGISYEQYF. As DNA, the CDR3 is TGTGCCAGCAGCTTATGGACAGGGATTTCCTACGAGCAGTACTTC.

The V gene is TRBV4-1, the J gene TRBJ1-2, with D maybe TRBD1 (5 bases). V was cut by 4 bases and J by 3 bases, with 18 bases left in between. The length of the CDR3 is 16 residues. Germline V lookup: CDR1 MGHRA, CDR2 YSYEKL. CDR3 residues: CASSRAGTSEHYGYTF. The CDR3 nucleotides read TGCGCCAGCAGCCGGGCCGGGACTTCTGAGCACTATGGCTACACCTTC.